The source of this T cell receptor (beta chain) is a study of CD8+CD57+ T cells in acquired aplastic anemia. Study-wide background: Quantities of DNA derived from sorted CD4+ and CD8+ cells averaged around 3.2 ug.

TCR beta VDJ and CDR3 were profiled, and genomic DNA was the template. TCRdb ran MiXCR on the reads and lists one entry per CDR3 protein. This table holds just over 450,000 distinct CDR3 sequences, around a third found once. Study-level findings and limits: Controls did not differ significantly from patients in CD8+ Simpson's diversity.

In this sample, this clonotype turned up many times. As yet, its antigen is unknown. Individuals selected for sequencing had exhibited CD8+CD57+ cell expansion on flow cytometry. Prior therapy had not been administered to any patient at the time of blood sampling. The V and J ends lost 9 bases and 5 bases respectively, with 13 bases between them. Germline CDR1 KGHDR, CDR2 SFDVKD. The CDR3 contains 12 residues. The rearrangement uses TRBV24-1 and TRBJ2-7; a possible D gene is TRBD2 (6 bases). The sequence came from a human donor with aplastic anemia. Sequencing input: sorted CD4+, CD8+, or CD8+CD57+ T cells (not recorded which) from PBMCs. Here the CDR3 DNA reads TGTGCCACCGCCCAGGGAGGCAACGAGCAGTACTTC. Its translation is CATAQGGNEQYF.